This T cell receptor beta chain was sequenced for a study of neoadjuvant anti-PD-1 for oral cavity cancer. Study background: Non-progressing patients received a fourth nivolumab dose near day 43, then surgery on days 50-56. Study outcomes and limitations: Higher pretreatment Treg/Th17 ratios tracked higher pretreatment blood clonality.

This clone has just a few counts. The antigen remains undetermined. Stated time point: after neoadjuvant nivolumab, at surgical resection. Stage II-IVA oral cavity squamous cell carcinoma was new and untreated by systemic or radiation therapy. This table comes from immunoSEQ multiplex PCR, and its TCRdb copy is limited to in-frame clones, with some not included. The data hold tens of thousands of clones, with over 20% observed a single time. Germline V gene lookup returns CDR1 LNHDA and CDR2 SQIVND (reference sequence). The CDR3 has 18 residues. The V gene lost 6 bases and the J gene lost 4 bases, with 27 bases spanning the gap.

The clonotype comes from a person aged 35 to 85 with oral cavity squamous cell carcinoma. Sequencing used tumor tissue, obtained after nivolumab (anti-PD-1) treatment. The chain has TRBV19 and TRBJ2-5; D may match TRBD1 or TRBD2 (5 bases each). Here the CDR3 DNA reads TGTGCCAGTAGCAAAAGGGGCCGTTTAGGGGACCGGGCAGAGACCCAGTACTTC. This gives the protein CASSKRGRLGDRAETQYF.